A selection of T cell receptor beta chains follows, all from one sample in a study of CD8 T cells in ankylosing spondylitis. TCRdb used MiXCR to reprocess the 5' RACE reads, holding one entry per CDR3 protein. The data hold 250,000 to 400,000 distinct CDR3 sequences, with approximately 10% observed a single time. The specimen sequenced was blood, either unsorted or a sorted T cell fraction (not recorded which). The receptors derive from a female donor with ankylosing spondylitis or in good health (not recorded which). CDR3s include the opening cysteine and the closing phenylalanine or tryptophan. Fields, in order: V gene, CDR3 length, D gene, J gene, clone size, CDR3 protein, CDR3 DNA. D genes are given only for firm matches. Clone size is not always given. Where it is, it says once, few, many or a class for expanded clones.

v_gene: TRBV16
len: 15
d_gene: TRBD1
j_gene: TRBJ1-6
abundance: many
CDR3aa: CASSQEDRVNSPLHF
CDR3nt: TGTGCCAGCAGCCAAGAGGACAGGGTGAATTCACCCCTCCACTTT

v_gene: TRBV20-1
len: 15
d_gene: TRBD1
j_gene: TRBJ1-5
abundance: many
CDR3aa: CSATSGQGLNQPQHF
CDR3nt: TGCAGTGCTACATCGGGACAGGGGTTGAATCAGCCCCAGCATTTT

v_gene: TRBV10-3
len: 14
d_gene: -
j_gene: TRBJ2-3
abundance: many
CDR3aa: CAISGLSGTDTQYF
CDR3nt: TGTGCCATCTCGGGGCTTAGTGGCACAGATACGCAGTATTTT

v_gene: TRBV7-3
len: 15
d_gene: TRBD2
j_gene: TRBJ2-3
abundance: few
CDR3aa: CASSQRGASTDTQYF
CDR3nt: TGTGCCAGCAGCCAGCGGGGGGCCAGCACAGATACGCAGTATTTT

v_gene: TRBV20-1
len: 14
d_gene: -
j_gene: TRBJ2-5
abundance: many
CDR3aa: CSATKGTPAETQYF
CDR3nt: TGCAGTGCAACCAAGGGGACCCCAGCGGAGACCCAGTACTTC

v_gene: TRBV7-6
len: 16
d_gene: -
j_gene: TRBJ2-3
abundance: many
CDR3aa: CASSLVLSDRQVRQYF
CDR3nt: TGTGCCAGCAGCTTAGTTTTGAGCGACCGCCAAGTTAGGCAGTATTTT

v_gene: TRBV5-1
len: 14
d_gene: -
j_gene: TRBJ2-5
abundance: many
CDR3aa: CASINRDNQETQYF
CDR3nt: TGCGCCAGCATTAACCGGGACAACCAAGAGACCCAGTACTTC

v_gene: TRBV7-2
len: 14
d_gene: -
j_gene: TRBJ2-7
abundance: many
CDR3aa: CASSSTGAYYEQYF
CDR3nt: TGTGCCAGCAGCTCCACCGGGGCCTACTACGAGCAGTACTTC

v_gene: TRBV5-1
len: 15
d_gene: -
j_gene: TRBJ1-2
abundance: many
CDR3aa: CASSFFTATNYGYTF
CDR3nt: TGCGCCAGCAGCTTTTTTACCGCTACTAACTATGGCTACACCTTC

v_gene: TRBV29-1
len: 13
d_gene: -
j_gene: TRBJ2-1
abundance: many
CDR3aa: CSASGDSYNEQFF
CDR3nt: TGCAGCGCATCAGGGGATTCCTACAATGAGCAGTTCTTC

v_gene: TRBV12-3/TRBV12-4
len: 12
d_gene: -
j_gene: TRBJ2-1
abundance: many
CDR3aa: CASSFLGDEQFF
CDR3nt: TGTGCCAGCAGTTTTTTAGGGGATGAGCAGTTCTTC

v_gene: TRBV20-1
len: 13
d_gene: -
j_gene: TRBJ1-5
abundance: -
CDR3aa: CSAGRLSNQPQHF
CDR3nt: TGCAGTGCAGGCAGACTTAGCAATCAGCCCCAGCATTTT

v_gene: TRBV12-3/TRBV12-4
len: 16
d_gene: -
j_gene: TRBJ2-7
abundance: few
CDR3aa: CASSSGNRGIFHEQYF
CDR3nt: TGTGCCAGCAGTTCCGGAAATCGTGGGATCTTCCACGAGCAGTACTTC

v_gene: TRBV20-1
len: 16
d_gene: TRBD1
j_gene: TRBJ2-1
abundance: many
CDR3aa: CSAGYLGQGLGDEQFF
CDR3nt: TGCAGTGCTGGTTACCTGGGACAGGGACTGGGCGATGAGCAGTTCTTC

v_gene: TRBV5-1
len: 17
d_gene: -
j_gene: TRBJ2-7
abundance: few
CDR3aa: CASSYGGLVPSSYEQYF
CDR3nt: TGCGCCAGCAGCTATGGGGGATTGGTACCGAGCTCCTACGAGCAGTACTTC

v_gene: TRBV27
len: 17
d_gene: -
j_gene: TRBJ2-7
abundance: -
CDR3aa: CASSSTGPRLRGSEQYF
CDR3nt: TGTGCCAGCAGTTCTACGGGACCCCGGCTTAGGGGGTCCGAGCAGTACTTC

v_gene: TRBV7-2
len: 13
d_gene: -
j_gene: TRBJ2-7
abundance: many
CDR3aa: CASSPWTAYEQYF
CDR3nt: TGTGCCAGCAGCCCCTGGACAGCCTACGAGCAGTACTTC

v_gene: TRBV7-8
len: 12
d_gene: -
j_gene: TRBJ1-1
abundance: many
CDR3aa: CASSFHSSEAFF
CDR3nt: TGTGCCAGCAGCTTTCACTCCTCTGAAGCTTTCTTT

v_gene: TRBV2
len: 14
d_gene: TRBD1
j_gene: TRBJ1-3
abundance: many
CDR3aa: CASTEGQSGNTIYF
CDR3nt: TGTGCCAGCACCGAGGGACAGTCTGGAAACACCATATATTTT

v_gene: TRBV12-3/TRBV12-4
len: 13
d_gene: -
j_gene: TRBJ1-5
abundance: many
CDR3aa: CASRAKGDQPQHF
CDR3nt: TGTGCCAGCAGGGCGAAGGGGGACCAGCCCCAGCATTTT

v_gene: TRBV24-1
len: 17
d_gene: TRBD2
j_gene: TRBJ2-7
abundance: many
CDR3aa: CATSARGLAGDTDEQYF
CDR3nt: TGTGCCACCAGTGCCAGGGGACTAGCGGGAGATACTGACGAGCAGTACTTC

v_gene: TRBV29-1
len: 14
d_gene: -
j_gene: TRBJ1-2
abundance: few
CDR3aa: CSVEGLGADYGYTF
CDR3nt: TGCAGCGTTGAAGGGTTAGGGGCGGACTATGGCTACACCTTC

v_gene: TRBV3-1
len: 13
d_gene: -
j_gene: TRBJ1-1
abundance: few
CDR3aa: CASSPVPGAEAFF
CDR3nt: TGTGCCAGCAGCCCCGTCCCGGGAGCCGAAGCTTTCTTT

v_gene: TRBV5-1
len: 15
d_gene: -
j_gene: TRBJ1-5
abundance: few
CDR3aa: CASSSLGEGGQPQHF
CDR3nt: TGCGCCAGCAGCTCGCTGGGGGAGGGCGGGCAGCCCCAGCATTTT

v_gene: TRBV14
len: 17
d_gene: -
j_gene: TRBJ1-4
abundance: -
CDR3aa: CASSQHGDTGIAEKLFF
CDR3nt: TGTGCCAGCAGCCAACATGGGGATACAGGGATAGCCGAAAAACTGTTTTTT

v_gene: TRBV28
len: 15
d_gene: -
j_gene: TRBJ1-1
abundance: many
CDR3aa: CASRLWGRGGTEAFF
CDR3nt: TGTGCCAGCAGGTTATGGGGCCGGGGTGGCACTGAAGCTTTCTTT

v_gene: TRBV20-1
len: 17
d_gene: -
j_gene: TRBJ2-6
abundance: -
CDR3aa: CCARDYGPPRGANVLTF
CDR3nt: TGCTGTGCTAGAGATTACGGTCCTCCGCGTGGGGCCAACGTCCTGACTTTC

v_gene: TRBV5-1
len: 14
d_gene: -
j_gene: TRBJ2-5
abundance: many
CDR3aa: CASSLGTKKETQYF
CDR3nt: TGCGCCAGCAGCTTGGGGACAAAAAAAGAGACCCAGTACTTC

v_gene: TRBV6-5
len: 16
d_gene: -
j_gene: TRBJ2-7
abundance: -
CDR3aa: CASSYTLPGHNYEQYF
CDR3nt: TGTGCCAGCAGTTACACTCTGCCGGGACATAACTACGAGCAGTACTTC

v_gene: TRBV5-5
len: 16
d_gene: TRBD2
j_gene: TRBJ2-7
abundance: many
CDR3aa: CASSSRTSGSSYEQYF
CDR3nt: TGTGCCAGCAGCTCGAGGACTAGCGGGAGTTCGTACGAGCAGTACTTC

v_gene: TRBV20-1
len: 12
d_gene: -
j_gene: TRBJ1-4
abundance: -
CDR3aa: CSASRQNEKLFF
CDR3nt: TGCAGTGCTAGCAGGCAGAATGAAAAACTGTTTTTT

v_gene: TRBV12-3/TRBV12-4
len: 13
d_gene: -
j_gene: TRBJ1-1
abundance: many
CDR3aa: CASRPDSNTEAFF
CDR3nt: TGTGCCAGCAGGCCAGACAGTAACACTGAAGCTTTCTTT

v_gene: TRBV27
len: 16
d_gene: TRBD1
j_gene: TRBJ2-7
abundance: many
CDR3aa: CASSLGPPLQGYEQYF
CDR3nt: TGTGCCAGCAGTTTGGGCCCCCCCCTACAGGGGTACGAGCAGTACTTC

v_gene: TRBV12-3/TRBV12-4
len: 15
d_gene: -
j_gene: TRBJ1-5
abundance: many
CDR3aa: CASSLEGELNGPQHF
CDR3nt: TGTGCCAGCAGTTTAGAAGGGGAACTCAATGGGCCCCAGCATTTT

v_gene: TRBV6-1
len: 16
d_gene: TRBD1
j_gene: TRBJ1-5
abundance: many
CDR3aa: CASSRQGRNWVQPQHF
CDR3nt: TGTGCCAGCAGCCGACAGGGTCGTAATTGGGTTCAGCCCCAGCATTTT

v_gene: TRBV10-2
len: 21
d_gene: TRBD2
j_gene: TRBJ2-3
abundance: -
CDR3aa: CASSKLVVGLAATTSTDTQYF
CDR3nt: TGCGCCAGCAGTAAATTAGTCGTTGGACTAGCGGCAACCACTAGCACAGATACGCAGTATTTT

v_gene: TRBV3-1
len: 16
d_gene: TRBD1
j_gene: TRBJ2-1
abundance: -
CDR3aa: CASSQVRTGGFNEQFF
CDR3nt: TGTGCCAGCAGCCAAGTGAGGACAGGGGGCTTTAATGAGCAGTTCTTC

v_gene: TRBV6-5
len: 19
d_gene: -
j_gene: TRBJ1-6
abundance: many
CDR3aa: CASSYRPGVSGIRESPLHF
CDR3nt: TGTGCCAGCAGTTACAGGCCGGGGGTGAGCGGAATTCGGGAGTCACCCCTCCACTTT

v_gene: TRBV7-2
len: 16
d_gene: -
j_gene: TRBJ2-5
abundance: few
CDR3aa: CASSLAWTAGQETQYF
CDR3nt: TGTGCCAGCAGCTTAGCTTGGACAGCGGGACAAGAGACCCAGTACTTC

v_gene: TRBV6-5
len: 16
d_gene: -
j_gene: TRBJ2-3
abundance: many
CDR3aa: CASSYRLSKPTDTQYF
CDR3nt: TGTGCCAGCAGTTACCGACTATCCAAGCCCACAGATACGCAGTATTTT

v_gene: TRBV12-3/TRBV12-4
len: 12
d_gene: -
j_gene: TRBJ1-2
abundance: many
CDR3aa: CASSLPRHGYTF
CDR3nt: TGTGCCAGCAGTTTGCCCCGGCATGGCTACACCTTC

v_gene: TRBV4-3
len: 13
d_gene: -
j_gene: TRBJ2-7
abundance: -
CDR3aa: CASSQDRRYEQYF
CDR3nt: TGCGCCAGCAGCCAAGACCGACGGTACGAGCAGTACTTC

v_gene: TRBV7-9
len: 15
d_gene: -
j_gene: TRBJ2-5
abundance: many
CDR3aa: CASPSEKISGETQYF
CDR3nt: TGTGCCAGCCCCTCAGAGAAGATTTCCGGAGAGACCCAGTACTTC

v_gene: TRBV5-1
len: 12
d_gene: -
j_gene: TRBJ2-5
abundance: many
CDR3aa: CASSSTRETQYF
CDR3nt: TGCGCCAGCAGCTCGACTAGGGAGACCCAGTACTTC

v_gene: TRBV28
len: 15
d_gene: -
j_gene: TRBJ2-2
abundance: few
CDR3aa: CASRTPRAYTGELFF
CDR3nt: TGTGCCAGCAGAACGCCCAGGGCCTACACCGGGGAGCTGTTTTTT

v_gene: TRBV20-1
len: 13
d_gene: -
j_gene: TRBJ2-7
abundance: few
CDR3aa: CSAPDPLTYEQYF
CDR3nt: TGCAGTGCTCCCGATCCTTTGACCTACGAGCAGTACTTC

v_gene: TRBV24-1
len: 11
d_gene: -
j_gene: TRBJ2-7
abundance: many
CDR3aa: CATSDFSRQYF
CDR3nt: TGTGCCACCAGTGATTTTTCCCGGCAGTACTTC

v_gene: TRBV7-2
len: 16
d_gene: -
j_gene: TRBJ2-7
abundance: many
CDR3aa: CASSLGRELGSYEQYF
CDR3nt: TGTGCCAGCAGCTTAGGGAGGGAGCTTGGTTCCTACGAGCAGTACTTC

v_gene: TRBV12-3/TRBV12-4
len: 14
d_gene: TRBD1
j_gene: TRBJ1-4
abundance: many
CDR3aa: CASTRDRGDEKLFF
CDR3nt: TGTGCCAGCACCAGGGACAGGGGAGATGAAAAACTGTTTTTT

v_gene: TRBV10-3
len: 12
d_gene: -
j_gene: TRBJ1-1
abundance: few
CDR3aa: CAIRPRGTEAFF
CDR3nt: TGTGCCATCAGGCCCCGGGGCACTGAAGCTTTCTTT

v_gene: TRBV18
len: 15
d_gene: TRBD1
j_gene: TRBJ1-1
abundance: -
CDR3aa: CASSPPGQAFGEAFF
CDR3nt: TGTGCCAGCTCACCGCCGGGACAGGCCTTCGGTGAGGCTTTCTTT

v_gene: TRBV28
len: 13
d_gene: TRBD1
j_gene: TRBJ1-5
abundance: few
CDR3aa: CASSTTGDQPQHF
CDR3nt: TGTGCCAGCAGCACTACAGGGGATCAGCCCCAGCATTTT

v_gene: TRBV27
len: 15
d_gene: -
j_gene: TRBJ2-5
abundance: few
CDR3aa: CASSLDTTHQETQYF
CDR3nt: TGTGCCAGCAGTTTAGACACGACGCACCAAGAGACCCAGTACTTC

v_gene: TRBV12-3/TRBV12-4
len: 16
d_gene: -
j_gene: TRBJ1-3
abundance: many
CDR3aa: CASSPRFTHSGNTIYF
CDR3nt: TGTGCCAGCAGTCCTCGCTTTACCCACTCTGGAAACACCATATATTTT

v_gene: TRBV10-1
len: 15
d_gene: -
j_gene: TRBJ2-3
abundance: many
CDR3aa: CASSEVQAGTDTQYF
CDR3nt: TGCGCCAGCAGTGAGGTACAGGCCGGCACAGATACGCAGTATTTT